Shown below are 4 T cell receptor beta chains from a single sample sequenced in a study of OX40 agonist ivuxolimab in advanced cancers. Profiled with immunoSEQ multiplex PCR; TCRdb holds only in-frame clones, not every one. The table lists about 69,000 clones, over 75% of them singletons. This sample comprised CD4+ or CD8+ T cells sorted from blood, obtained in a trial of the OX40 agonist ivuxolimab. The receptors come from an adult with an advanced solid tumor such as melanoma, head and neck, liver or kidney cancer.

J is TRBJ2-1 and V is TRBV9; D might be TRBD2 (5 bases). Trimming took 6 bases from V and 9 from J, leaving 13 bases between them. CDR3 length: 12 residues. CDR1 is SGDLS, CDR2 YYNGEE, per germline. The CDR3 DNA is TGTGCCAGCACCGGCCTAGCTGGTGAGCAGTTCTTC. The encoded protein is CASTGLAGEQFF.

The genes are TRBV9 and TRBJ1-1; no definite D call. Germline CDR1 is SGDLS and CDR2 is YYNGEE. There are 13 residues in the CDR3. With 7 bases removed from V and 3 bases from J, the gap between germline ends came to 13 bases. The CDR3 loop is CASSVSSDTEAFF. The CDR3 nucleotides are TGTGCCAGCTCCGTATCCAGTGACACTGAAGCTTTCTTT.

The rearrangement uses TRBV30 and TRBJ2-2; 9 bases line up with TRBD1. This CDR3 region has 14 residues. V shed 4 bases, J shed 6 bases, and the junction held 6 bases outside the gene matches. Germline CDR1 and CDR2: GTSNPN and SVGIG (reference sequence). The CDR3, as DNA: TGTGCCTGGACAGGGACAGGGAAATCCGGGGAGCTGTTTTTT. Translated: CAWTGTGKSGELFF.

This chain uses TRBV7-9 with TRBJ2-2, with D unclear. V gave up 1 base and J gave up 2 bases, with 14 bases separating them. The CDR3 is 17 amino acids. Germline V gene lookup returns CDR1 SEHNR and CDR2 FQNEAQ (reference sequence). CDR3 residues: CASSLGYDEGNTGELFF. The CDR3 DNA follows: TGTGCCAGCAGCTTAGGTTACGATGAAGGCAACACCGGGGAGCTGTTTTTT.